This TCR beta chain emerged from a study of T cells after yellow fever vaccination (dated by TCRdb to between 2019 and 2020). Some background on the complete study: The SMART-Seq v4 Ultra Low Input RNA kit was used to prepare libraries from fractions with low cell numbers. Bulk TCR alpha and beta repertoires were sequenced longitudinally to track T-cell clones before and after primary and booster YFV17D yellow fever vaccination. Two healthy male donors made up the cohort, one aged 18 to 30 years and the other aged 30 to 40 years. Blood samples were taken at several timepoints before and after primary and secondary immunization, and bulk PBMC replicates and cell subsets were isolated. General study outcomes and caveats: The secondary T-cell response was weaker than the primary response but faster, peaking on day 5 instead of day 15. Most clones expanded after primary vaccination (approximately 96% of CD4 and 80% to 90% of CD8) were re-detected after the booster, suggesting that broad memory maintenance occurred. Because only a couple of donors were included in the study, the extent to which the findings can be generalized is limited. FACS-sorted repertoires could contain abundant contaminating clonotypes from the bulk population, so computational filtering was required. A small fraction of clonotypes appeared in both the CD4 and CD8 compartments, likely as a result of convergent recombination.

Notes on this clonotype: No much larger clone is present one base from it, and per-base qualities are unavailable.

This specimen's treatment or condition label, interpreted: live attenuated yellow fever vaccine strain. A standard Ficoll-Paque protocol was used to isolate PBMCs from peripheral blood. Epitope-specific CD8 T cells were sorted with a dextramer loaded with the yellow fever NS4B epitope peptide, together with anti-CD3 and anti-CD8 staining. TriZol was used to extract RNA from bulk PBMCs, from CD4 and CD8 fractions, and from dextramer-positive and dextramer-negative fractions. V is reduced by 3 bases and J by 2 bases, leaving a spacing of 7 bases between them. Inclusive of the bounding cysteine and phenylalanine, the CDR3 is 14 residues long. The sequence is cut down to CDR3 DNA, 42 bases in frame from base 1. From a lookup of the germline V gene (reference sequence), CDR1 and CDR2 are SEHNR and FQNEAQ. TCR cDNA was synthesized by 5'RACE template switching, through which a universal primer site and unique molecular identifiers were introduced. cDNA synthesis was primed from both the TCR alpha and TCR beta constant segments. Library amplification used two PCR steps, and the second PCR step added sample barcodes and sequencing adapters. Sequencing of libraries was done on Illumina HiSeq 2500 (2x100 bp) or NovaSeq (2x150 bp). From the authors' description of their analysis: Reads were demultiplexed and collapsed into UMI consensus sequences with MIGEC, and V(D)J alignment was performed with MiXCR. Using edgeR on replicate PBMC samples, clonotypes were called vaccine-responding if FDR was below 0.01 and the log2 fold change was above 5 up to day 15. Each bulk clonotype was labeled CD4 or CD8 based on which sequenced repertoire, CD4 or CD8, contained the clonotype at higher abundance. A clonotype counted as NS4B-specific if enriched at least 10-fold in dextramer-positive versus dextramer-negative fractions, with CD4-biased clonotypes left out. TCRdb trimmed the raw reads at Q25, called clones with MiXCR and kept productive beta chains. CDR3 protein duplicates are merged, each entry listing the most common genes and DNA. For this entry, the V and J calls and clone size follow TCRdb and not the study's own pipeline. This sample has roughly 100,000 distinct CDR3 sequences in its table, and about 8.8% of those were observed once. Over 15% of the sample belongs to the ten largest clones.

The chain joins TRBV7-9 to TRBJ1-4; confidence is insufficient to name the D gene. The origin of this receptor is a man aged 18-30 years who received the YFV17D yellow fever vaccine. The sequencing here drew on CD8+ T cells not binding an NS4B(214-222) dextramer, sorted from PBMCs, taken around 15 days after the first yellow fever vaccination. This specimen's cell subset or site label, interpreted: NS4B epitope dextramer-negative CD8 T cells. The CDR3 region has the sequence CASSLEQTNEKLFF. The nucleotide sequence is TGTGCCAGCAGCTTGGAACAGACTAATGAAAAACTGTTTTTT.